A selection of T cell receptor beta chains follows, all from one sample in a study of T cells in Graves' hyperthyroidism and ophthalmopathy. Using its own MiXCR run on the multiplex PCR reads, TCRdb lists one record per CDR3 protein. Of under 350,000 distinct CDR3 sequences listed, about 17% are singletons. Sample: blood. The origin of the receptors is an older woman with Graves' ophthalmopathy. CDR3s leave out the opening cysteine and the closing phenylalanine or tryptophan. Size is omitted from some rows. Given values are once, few, many or a class for expanded clones.

j_gene	abundance	v_gene	len	CDR3aa
TRBJ2-1	.	TRBV20-1	10	SANSYGNEQF
TRBJ2-1	many	TRBV29-1	11	SVALRTNSEQF
TRBJ2-7	many	TRBV3-1	12	ASSRTSGSPEQY
TRBJ2-7	.	TRBV5-5	12	ASSSGQGAHEQY
TRBJ2-5	many	TRBV7-2	12	ASSFGGRQETQY
TRBJ2-5	many	TRBV3-1	14	ASSQDRGSRGETQY
TRBJ2-1	many	TRBV12-3/TRBV12-4	10	ASSLRPSEQF
TRBJ2-7	.	TRBV10-3	13	AISESLAGGYEQY
TRBJ2-3	.	TRBV7-2	15	ASSLRTGGRWTDTQY
TRBJ2-7	many	TRBV5-1	12	ASSLEPATYEQY
TRBJ1-6	few	TRBV7-2	13	ASSTETARNSPLH
TRBJ2-5	few	TRBV5-1	12	ASSLATIQETQY
TRBJ2-4	many	TRBV18	13	ASSPGTSGGRIQY
TRBJ1-2	few	TRBV2	15	ASSRTTDRQGSYGYT
TRBJ2-3	few	TRBV9	15	ASSSRASGGAGDTQY
TRBJ2-5	.	TRBV6-1	11	ASSYQYQETQY
TRBJ1-2	.	TRBV7-9	11	ASSPLGREGYT
TRBJ2-2	.	TRBV5-4	12	ASSFGLGAGELF
TRBJ2-1	many	TRBV3-1	13	ASSQSPGEGSEQF
TRBJ2-3	.	TRBV12-3/TRBV12-4	13	ASSLTGGAGDTQY
TRBJ2-1	many	TRBV6-2/TRBV6-3	17	ASTPTGTSGGTTYNEQF
TRBJ2-5	few	TRBV19	12	ASSSFGRGETQY
TRBJ2-7	many	TRBV27	13	ASSGHPGSSYEQY
TRBJ2-5	many	TRBV10-3	12	AMSGSGPPETQY
TRBJ1-2	many	TRBV12-3/TRBV12-4	11	ASSFVQHHGYT
TRBJ1-1	few	TRBV28	11	ASSLGVLTEAF
TRBJ1-1	.	TRBV5-1	13	ASSWGTGMNTEAF
TRBJ2-7	many	TRBV7-9	11	ASTLGGRYEQY
TRBJ2-1	few	TRBV5-1	13	ASSTSGRPNNEQF
TRBJ2-1	many	TRBV10-3	12	AIFSGVTYNEQF
TRBJ1-1	many	TRBV2	11	ASSAAGDTEAF
TRBJ1-6	many	TRBV25-1	13	ASSAQEGGSSPLH